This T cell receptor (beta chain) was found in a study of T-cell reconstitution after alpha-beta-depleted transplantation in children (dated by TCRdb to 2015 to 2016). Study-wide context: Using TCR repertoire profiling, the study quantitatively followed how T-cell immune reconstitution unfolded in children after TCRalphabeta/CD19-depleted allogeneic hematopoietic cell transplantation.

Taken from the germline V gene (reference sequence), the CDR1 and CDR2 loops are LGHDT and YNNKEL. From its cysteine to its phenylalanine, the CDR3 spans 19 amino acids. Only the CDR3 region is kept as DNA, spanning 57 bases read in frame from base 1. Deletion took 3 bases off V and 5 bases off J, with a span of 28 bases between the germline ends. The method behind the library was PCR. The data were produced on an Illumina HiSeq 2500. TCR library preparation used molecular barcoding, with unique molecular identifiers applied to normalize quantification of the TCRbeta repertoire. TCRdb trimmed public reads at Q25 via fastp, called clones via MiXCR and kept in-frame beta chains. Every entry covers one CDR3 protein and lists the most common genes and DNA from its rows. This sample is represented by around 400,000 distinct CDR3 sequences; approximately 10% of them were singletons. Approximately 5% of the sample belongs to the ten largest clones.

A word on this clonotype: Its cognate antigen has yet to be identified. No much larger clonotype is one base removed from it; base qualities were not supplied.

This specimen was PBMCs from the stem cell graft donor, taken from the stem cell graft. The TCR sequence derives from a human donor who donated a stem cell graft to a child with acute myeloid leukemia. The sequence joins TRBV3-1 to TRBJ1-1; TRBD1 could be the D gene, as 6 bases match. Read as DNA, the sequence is TGTGCCAGCAGCCAGGTACAGGGTGATCACCGTCGAAGGGGGACTGAAGCTTTCTTT. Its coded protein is CASSQVQGDHRRRGTEAFF.